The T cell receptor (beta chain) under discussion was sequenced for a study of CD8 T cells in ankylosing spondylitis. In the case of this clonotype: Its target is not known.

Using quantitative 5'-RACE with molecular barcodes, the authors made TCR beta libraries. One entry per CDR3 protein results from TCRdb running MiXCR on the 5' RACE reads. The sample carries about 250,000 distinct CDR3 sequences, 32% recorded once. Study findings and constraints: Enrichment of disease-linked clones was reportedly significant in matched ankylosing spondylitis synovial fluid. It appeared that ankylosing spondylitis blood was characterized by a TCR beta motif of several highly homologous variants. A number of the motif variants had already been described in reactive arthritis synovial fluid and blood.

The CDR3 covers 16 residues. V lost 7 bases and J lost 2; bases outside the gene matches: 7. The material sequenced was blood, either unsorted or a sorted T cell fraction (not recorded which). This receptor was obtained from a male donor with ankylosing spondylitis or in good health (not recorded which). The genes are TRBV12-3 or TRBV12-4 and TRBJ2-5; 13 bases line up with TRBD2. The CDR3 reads CASTPGLAGPQETQYF. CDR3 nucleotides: TGTGCCAGCACCCCGGGACTAGCGGGGCCTCAAGAGACCCAGTACTTC.